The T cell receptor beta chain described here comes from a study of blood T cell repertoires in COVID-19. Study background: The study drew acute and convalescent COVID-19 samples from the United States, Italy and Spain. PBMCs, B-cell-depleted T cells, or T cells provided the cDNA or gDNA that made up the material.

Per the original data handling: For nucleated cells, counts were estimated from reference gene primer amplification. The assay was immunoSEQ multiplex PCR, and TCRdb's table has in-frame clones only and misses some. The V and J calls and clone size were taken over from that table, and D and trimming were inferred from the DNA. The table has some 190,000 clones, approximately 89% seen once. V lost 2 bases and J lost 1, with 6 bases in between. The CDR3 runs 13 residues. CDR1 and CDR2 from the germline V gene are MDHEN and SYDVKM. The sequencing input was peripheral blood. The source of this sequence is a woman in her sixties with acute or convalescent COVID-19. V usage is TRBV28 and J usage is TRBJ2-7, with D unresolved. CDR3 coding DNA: TGTGCCAGCAGTTTAGGCTTTTCCTACGAGCAGTACTTC. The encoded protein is CASSLGFSYEQYF.